This T cell receptor beta chain was observed in a study of vaccination effects on CD4 cells after COVID-19. Study as a whole: Samples came 142 and 148 days after COVID-19 diagnosis, before vaccination. Study outcomes and limitations: Marked clonal contraction of both clone types appeared late after vaccination.

In regard to this clone: Its antigen is not known.

In the ViraFEST assay, antigen-specific CD4+ clonotypes were identified by expansion after peptide-pool stimulation. It was after 10 days of culture that CD4+ T cells were isolated. The person had PCR-confirmed SARS-CoV-2 infection between March and December 2020. In the cultures, half the medium was exchanged for IL-2 medium on days 3 and 7. The table came from immunoSEQ multiplex PCR; TCRdb's copy has only in-frame clones and leaves some out. The sample shows around 40,000 clones, under 80% of them seen only once. The length of the CDR3 is 15 residues. Germline V CDR1 and CDR2: WNHNN, SYGVQD (reference sequence). V was clipped by 7 bases and J by 1 base, with 14 bases between them.

This TCR was recovered from a human donor who had a prior SARS-CoV-2 infection. The material was CD4+ T cells from PBMCs cultured with a peptide pool, obtained before COVID-19 vaccination. The chain combines TRBV10-1 with TRBJ2-1; D might be TRBD2 (5 bases). In DNA form, the CDR3 reads TGCGCCAGCAACAATGAGAGGGAATCCTACAATGAGCAGTTCTTC. It encodes CASNNERESYNEQFF.